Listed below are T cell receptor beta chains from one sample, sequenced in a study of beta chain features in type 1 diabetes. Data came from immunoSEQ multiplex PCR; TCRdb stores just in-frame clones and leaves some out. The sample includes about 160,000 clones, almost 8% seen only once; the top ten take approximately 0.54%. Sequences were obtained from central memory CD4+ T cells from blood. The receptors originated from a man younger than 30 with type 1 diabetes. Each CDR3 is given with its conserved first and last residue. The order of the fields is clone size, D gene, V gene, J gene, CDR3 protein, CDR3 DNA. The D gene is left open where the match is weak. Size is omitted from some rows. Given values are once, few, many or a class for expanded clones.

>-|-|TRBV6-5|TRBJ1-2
CASSSQAREGYGYTF
TGTGCCAGCAGTTCTCAAGCCAGGGAGGGCTATGGCTACACCTTC
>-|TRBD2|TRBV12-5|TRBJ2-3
CASGLSRTSGSTDTQYF
TGTGCTAGTGGTTTGAGTCGGACTAGCGGTAGCACAGATACGCAGTATTTT
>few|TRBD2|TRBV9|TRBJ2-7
CASSVGGRAISEQYF
TGTGCCAGCAGCGTAGGCGGGAGGGCCATATCCGAGCAGTACTTC
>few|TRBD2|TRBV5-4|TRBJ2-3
CASRISGMKNTQYF
TGTGCCAGCAGGATTAGCGGGATGAAAAATACGCAGTATTTT
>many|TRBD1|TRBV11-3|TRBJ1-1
CASSAGQGVYEAFF
TGTGCCAGCAGCGCCGGACAGGGGGTATACGAAGCTTTCTTT
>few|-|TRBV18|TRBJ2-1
CASSPSARPTYNEQFF
TGTGCCAGCTCACCTTCCGCCAGGCCCACGTACAATGAGCAGTTCTTC
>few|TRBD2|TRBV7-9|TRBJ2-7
CASSSGTSGGREQYF
TGTGCCAGCAGCTCCGGGACTAGCGGGGGTCGAGAGCAGTACTTC
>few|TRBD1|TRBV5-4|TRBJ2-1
CASSYIGTAIF
TGTGCCAGCAGCTACATCGGGACAGCGATCTTC
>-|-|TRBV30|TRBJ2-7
CAWSVLGDGEQYF
TGTGCCTGGAGTGTATTGGGAGATGGGGAGCAGTACTTC
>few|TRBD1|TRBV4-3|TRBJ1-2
CASSQDWTGSLGYTF
TGCGCCAGCAGCCAAGACTGGACAGGGTCGTTAGGCTACACCTTC
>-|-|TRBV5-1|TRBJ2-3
CASSLGLGVTDTQYF
TGCGCCAGCAGCTTGGGACTAGGAGTCACAGATACGCAGTATTTT
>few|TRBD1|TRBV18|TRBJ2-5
CASSQTGSRETQYF
TGTGCCAGCTCCCAGACAGGGTCAAGGGAGACCCAGTACTTC
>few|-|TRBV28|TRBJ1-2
CASSSDYGYTF
TGTGCCAGCAGCTCCGACTATGGCTACACCTTC
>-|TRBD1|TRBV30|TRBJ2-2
CAWRRGRGLGTGELFF
TGTGCCTGGAGGCGGGGCAGGGGGCTCGGTACCGGGGAGCTGTTTTTT
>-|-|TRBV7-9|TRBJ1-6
CASSLEQGTYNSPLHF
TGTGCCAGCAGCTTAGAGCAGGGAACGTATAATTCACCCCTCCACTTT
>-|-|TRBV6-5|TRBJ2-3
CASSYSVRDTDTQYF
TGTGCCAGCAGTTACTCGGTCCGAGACACAGATACGCAGTATTTT
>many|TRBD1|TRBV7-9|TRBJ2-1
CASSTQGIEQFF
TGTGCCAGCAGCACACAGGGGATTGAGCAGTTCTTC
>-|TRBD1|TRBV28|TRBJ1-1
CASSRQGHKNTEAFF
TGTGCCAGCAGCCGACAGGGGCATAAGAACACTGAAGCTTTCTTT
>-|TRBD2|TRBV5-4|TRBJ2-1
CASSLIHLGLAGYNEQFF
TGTGCCAGCAGCTTGATTCATCTAGGTCTAGCGGGTTACAATGAGCAGTTCTTC
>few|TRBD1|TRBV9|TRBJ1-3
CASSVGGQITGNTIYF
TGTGCCAGCAGCGTAGGGGGACAGATTACTGGAAACACCATATATTTT
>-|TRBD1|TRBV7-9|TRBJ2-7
CASSQGTAYYEQYF
TGTGCCAGCAGCCAGGGGACAGCGTACTACGAGCAGTACTTC
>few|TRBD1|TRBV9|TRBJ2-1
CASSVEQGGRTTYNEQFF
TGTGCCAGCAGCGTAGAACAAGGGGGCCGGACGACCTACAATGAGCAGTTCTTC
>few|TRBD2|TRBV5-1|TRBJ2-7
CASSSGEAGGRLYEQYF
TGCGCCAGCAGCTCTGGAGAAGCGGGGGGGCGTCTCTACGAGCAGTACTTC
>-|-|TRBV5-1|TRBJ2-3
CASSLSSRERDTQYF
TGCGCCAGCAGCCTCAGTAGCAGGGAACGCGATACGCAGTATTTT
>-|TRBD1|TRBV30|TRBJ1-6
CAWERDSNSPLHF
TGTGCCTGGGAGAGGGACAGCAATTCACCCCTCCACTTT
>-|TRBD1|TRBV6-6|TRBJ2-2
CASSYEGALSGELFF
TGTGCCAGCAGTTACGAGGGGGCCCTCTCCGGGGAGCTGTTTTTT
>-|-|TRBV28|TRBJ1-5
CASTLGALNQPQHF
TGTGCCAGCACCCTGGGGGCCCTCAATCAGCCCCAGCATTTT
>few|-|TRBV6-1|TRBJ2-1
CASLAGRYNEQFF
TGTGCCAGCCTCGCGGGTCGGTACAATGAGCAGTTCTTC
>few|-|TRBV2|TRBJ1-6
CASSRQSSYNSPLHF
TGTGCCAGCAGCCGACAGAGCTCCTATAATTCACCCCTCCACTTT
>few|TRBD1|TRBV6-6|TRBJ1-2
CASSYSGQGGYTF
TGTGCCAGCAGTTACTCGGGACAGGGAGGCTACACCTTC
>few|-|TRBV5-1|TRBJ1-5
CASSLGQSKNQPQHF
TGCGCCAGCAGCTTGGGACAGTCTAAAAATCAGCCCCAGCATTTT
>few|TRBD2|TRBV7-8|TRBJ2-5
CAGQPGLEETQYF
TGTGCCGGGCAACCGGGACTAGAGGAGACCCAGTACTTC
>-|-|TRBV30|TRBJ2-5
CAWSVSRVFRETQYF
TGTGCCTGGAGTGTGTCCAGGGTCTTTCGGGAGACCCAGTACTTC
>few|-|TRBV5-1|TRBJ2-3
CASSLIRGRGDTQYF
TGCGCCAGCAGCTTGATAAGGGGGCGGGGAGATACGCAGTATTTT
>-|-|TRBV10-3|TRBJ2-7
CAISESNVDEQYF
TGTGCCATCAGTGAGTCTAATGTCGACGAGCAGTACTTC
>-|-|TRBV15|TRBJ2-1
CATSSTWGGRGLSNEQFF
TGTGCCACCAGCAGCACCTGGGGTGGGCGGGGTCTGAGCAATGAGCAGTTCTTC
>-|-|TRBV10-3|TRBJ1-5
CAISESTRSSDQPQHF
TGTGCCATCAGTGAGTCAACTCGGAGTTCCGATCAGCCCCAGCATTTT
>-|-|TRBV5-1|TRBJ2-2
CASSEQVTGELFF
TGCGCCAGCAGCGAACAGGTGACCGGGGAGCTGTTTTTT
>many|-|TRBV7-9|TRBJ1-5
CASSLEQGGQPQHF
TGTGCCAGCAGCTTAGAACAGGGCGGGCAGCCCCAGCATTTT
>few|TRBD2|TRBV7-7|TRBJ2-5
CASSLGAGGQETQYF
TGTGCCAGCAGCTTAGGAGCGGGAGGGCAAGAGACCCAGTACTTC
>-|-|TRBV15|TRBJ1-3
CATSSGGGLGNTIYF
TGTGCCACCTCATCGGGCGGGGGCCTAGGAAACACCATATATTTT
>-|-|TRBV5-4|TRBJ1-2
CASRRSGQPLPYGYTF
TGTGCCAGCAGGCGTTCAGGACAGCCATTACCCTATGGCTACACCTTC
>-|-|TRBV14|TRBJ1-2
CASSQDSDWGGGYTF
TGTGCCAGCAGCCAAGATTCTGACTGGGGCGGAGGCTACACCTTC
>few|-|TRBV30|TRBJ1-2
CAWRGRTGNYGYTF
TGTGCCTGGAGGGGTCGAACAGGGAACTATGGCTACACCTTC
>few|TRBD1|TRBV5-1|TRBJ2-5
CASSLEGQGAGETQYF
TGCGCCAGCAGCTTGGAAGGACAGGGGGCGGGGGAGACCCAGTACTTC
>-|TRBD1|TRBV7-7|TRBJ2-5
CASSPSTGRETQYF
TGTGCCAGCAGCCCCTCGACAGGGCGGGAGACCCAGTACTTC
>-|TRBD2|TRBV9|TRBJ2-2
CASGRGGGTGELFF
TGTGCCAGCGGTCGGGGGGGAGGCACCGGGGAGCTGTTTTTT
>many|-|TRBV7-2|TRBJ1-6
CASSLARGAKSPLHF
TGTGCCAGCAGCTTAGCGCGGGGAGCCAAATCACCCCTCCACTTT
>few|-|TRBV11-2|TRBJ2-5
CASSSLGGAYQETQYF
TGTGCCAGCAGCTCTTTGGGGGGGGCGTACCAAGAGACCCAGTACTTC
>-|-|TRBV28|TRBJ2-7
CASVPSRATYEQYF
TGTGCCAGCGTTCCGAGCAGGGCAACCTACGAGCAGTACTTC
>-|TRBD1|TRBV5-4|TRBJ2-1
CASRPGQGNDEQFF
TGTGCCAGCAGGCCGGGACAGGGTAACGATGAGCAGTTCTTC
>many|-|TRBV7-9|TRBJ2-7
CASSPRTGKGYEQYF
TGTGCCAGCAGCCCGAGGACCGGGAAGGGCTACGAGCAGTACTTC
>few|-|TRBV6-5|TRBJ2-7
CASSYSNYGSYEQYF
TGTGCCAGCAGTTACTCGAATTACGGGTCCTACGAGCAGTACTTC
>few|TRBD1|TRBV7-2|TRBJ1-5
CASSLGQGVSQPQHF
TGTGCCAGCAGCCTCGGACAGGGCGTTAGTCAGCCCCAGCATTTT
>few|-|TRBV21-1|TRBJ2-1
CASIRDSPACNEQFF
TGTGCCAGCATAAGGGACTCCCCCGCGTGCAATGAGCAGTTCTTC
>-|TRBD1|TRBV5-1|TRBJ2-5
CASTQGEQETQYF
TGCGCCAGCACACAGGGGGAACAAGAGACCCAGTACTTC